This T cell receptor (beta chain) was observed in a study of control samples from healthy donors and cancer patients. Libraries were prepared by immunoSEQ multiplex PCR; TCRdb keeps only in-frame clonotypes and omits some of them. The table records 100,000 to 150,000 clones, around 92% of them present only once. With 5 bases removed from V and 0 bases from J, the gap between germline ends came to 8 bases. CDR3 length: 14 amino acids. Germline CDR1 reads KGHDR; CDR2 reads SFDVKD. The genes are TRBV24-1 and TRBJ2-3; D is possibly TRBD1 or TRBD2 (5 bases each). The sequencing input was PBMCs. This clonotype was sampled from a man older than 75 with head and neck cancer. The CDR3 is CATSGGGSTDTQYF. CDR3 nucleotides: TGTGCCACCAGTGGTGGGGGTAGCACAGATACGCAGTATTTT.